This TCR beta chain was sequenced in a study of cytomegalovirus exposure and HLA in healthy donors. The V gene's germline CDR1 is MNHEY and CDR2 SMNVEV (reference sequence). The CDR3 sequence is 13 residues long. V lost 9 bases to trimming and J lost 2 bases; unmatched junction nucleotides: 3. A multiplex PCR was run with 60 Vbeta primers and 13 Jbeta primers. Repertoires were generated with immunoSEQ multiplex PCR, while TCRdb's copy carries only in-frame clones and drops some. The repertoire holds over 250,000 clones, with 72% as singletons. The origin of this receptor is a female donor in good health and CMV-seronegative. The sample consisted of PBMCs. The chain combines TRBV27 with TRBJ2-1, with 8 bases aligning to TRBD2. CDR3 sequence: CASREGPYNEQFF. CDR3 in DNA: TGTGCCAGTCGGGAGGGCCCCTACAATGAGCAGTTCTTC.